This T cell receptor (beta chain) was profiled in a study of T-cell memory formation after mild COVID-19. TCRdb processed the 5' RACE reads anew with MiXCR; each CDR3 protein has one entry. The table records 250,000 to 300,000 distinct CDR3 sequences, about 17% of them present only once. This clonotype turned up a few times. Germline V CDR1 and CDR2: LNHNV, YYDKDF (reference sequence). Trimming took off 3 bases at V and 2 bases at J, with 11 bases between the two ends. The CDR3 length is 15 residues. The sequence came from a man between 18 and 35 years old who had mild COVID-19 (a few samples of this study predate the infection). Cell type and time point are not known. The chain couples TRBV15 to TRBJ2-4, with D possibly TRBD2 on 5 matching bases. Sequenced input: PBMCs or a T cell subset sorted from them (not recorded which). The CDR3 is CATSRGEEPKNIQYF. The CDR3 nucleotides read TGTGCCACCAGCAGGGGAGAGGAGCCCAAAAACATTCAGTACTTC.